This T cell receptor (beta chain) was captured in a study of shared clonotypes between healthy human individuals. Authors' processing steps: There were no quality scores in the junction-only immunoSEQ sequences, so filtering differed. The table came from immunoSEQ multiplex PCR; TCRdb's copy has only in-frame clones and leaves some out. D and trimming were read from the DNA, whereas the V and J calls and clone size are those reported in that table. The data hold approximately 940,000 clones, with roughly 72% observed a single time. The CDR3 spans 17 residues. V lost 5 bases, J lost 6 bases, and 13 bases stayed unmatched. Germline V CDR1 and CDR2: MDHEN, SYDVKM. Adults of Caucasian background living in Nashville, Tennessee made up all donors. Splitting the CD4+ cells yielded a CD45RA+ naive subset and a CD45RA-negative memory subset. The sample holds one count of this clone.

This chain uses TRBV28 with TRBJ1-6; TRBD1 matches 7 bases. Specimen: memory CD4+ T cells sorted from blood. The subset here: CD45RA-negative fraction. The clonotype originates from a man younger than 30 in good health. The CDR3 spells CASSIPPKAGGNSPLHF. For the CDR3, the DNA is TGTGCCAGCAGTATCCCCCCCAAGGCAGGGGGTAATTCACCCCTCCACTTT.